This T cell receptor (beta chain) was captured in a study of shared clonotypes between healthy human individuals. The CDR3 has 14 amino acids. Between the trimmed V and J ends, which lost 1 base and 7 bases, there was a span of 13 bases. In germline, CDR1 is SGHTA, CDR2 FQGNSA. Libraries were prepared by immunoSEQ multiplex PCR; TCRdb keeps only in-frame clonotypes and omits some of them. The sample lists 2 million to 3 million clones; around 94% were seen once. The chain has TRBV7-2 and TRBJ1-1; D is unclear. This receptor was taken from a man aged 18 to 30 in good health. Material for sequencing was naive CD4+ T cells sorted from blood. The subset is: CD45RA+ positively selected. The CDR3 DNA sequence: TGTGCCAGCAGCTTAGAAGTAGTTTCGGTTGAAGCTTTCTTT. This sequence encodes CASSLEVVSVEAFF.